Following are 3 T cell receptor beta chains from one sample sequenced in a study of early T cells in non-severe SARS-CoV-2 infection. In TCRdb, the 5' RACE reads were re-called with MiXCR into one record per CDR3 protein. The sample has fewer than 75,000 distinct CDR3 sequences, 18% seen once; the top ten hold approximately 9%. The input for sequencing was whole blood, taken at baseline. The origin of the receptors is an adult who was a healthcare worker with PCR-confirmed SARS-CoV-2 infection or an uninfected control (not recorded which).

The rearrangement joins TRBV28 to TRBJ2-4; 8 nucleotides align to TRBD1. CDR1 is MDHEN, CDR2 SYDVKM, per germline. The J segment lost 8 bases and the V segment lost 3 bases, leaving 9 bases of the junction unmatched. The CDR3 runs 15 residues. The CDR3 region is CASSFGTGKVHIQYF. CDR3 sequence (DNA): TGTGCCAGCAGTTTCGGGACAGGAAAGGTTCACATTCAGTACTTC.

A few counts support this clonotype. The chain is built from TRBV5-5 and TRBJ2-1; D is possibly TRBD2 (6 bases). The CDR3 extends over 17 amino acids. CDR1 is SGHKS and CDR2 is YYEKEE in the germline V gene (reference sequence). Trimming stripped 1 base from V and 0 bases from J, with 14 bases between. This CDR3 reads CASSLLEGRSSYNEQFF. In DNA, the CDR3 is TGTGCCAGCAGCTTGTTGGAGGGTCGGAGCTCCTACAATGAGCAGTTCTTC.

The chain links TRBV20-1 to TRBJ2-5; 7 nucleotides agree with TRBD1. The CDR3 loop spans 12 amino acids. V was clipped by 7 bases and J by 3 bases; unmatched bases: 5. Germline CDR1 and CDR2: DFQATT and SNEGSKA (reference sequence). The DNA of the CDR3 is TGCAGTGGAGGGACAGAAGAAGAGACCCAGTACTTC. It yields the protein CSGGTEEETQYF.